The 28 T cell receptor beta chains below come from one sample, sequenced in a study of T-cell memory formation after mild COVID-19. Using its own MiXCR run on the 5' RACE reads, TCRdb lists one record per CDR3 protein. The data contain approximately 65,000 distinct CDR3 sequences, around 10% of them singletons. The sequencing input was PBMCs or a T cell subset sorted from them (not recorded which). The receptor set was obtained from a man younger than 30 who had mild COVID-19 (a few samples of this study predate the infection). Cell type and time point are not known.

The chain is built from TRBV24-1 and TRBJ2-1; D is possibly TRBD1 (6 bases). CDR1 is KGHDR, CDR2 SFDVKD, per germline. The CDR3 is 13 amino acids. The ends were cut back, 4 bases at V and 8 bases at J, with 11 bases in the middle. The CDR3 is CATSDRDRYEQFF. CDR3 bases: TGTGCCACCAGTGACCGTGACAGGTATGAGCAGTTCTTC.

The DNA for the CDR3 is TGTGCCACCAGCCCCGGTAGGGACAGACTATTCTATGGCTACACCTTC. Amino acids: CATSPGRDRLFYGYTF. The chain uses TRBV15 and TRBJ1-2; 7 nucleotides align to TRBD1. The junction had 13 bases not matched to a gene; V was cut back by 5 bases and J by 4 bases. The CDR3 covers 16 residues. CDR1 LNHNV and CDR2 YYDKDF come from the germline V gene (reference sequence).

This clonotype was seen more than once but under ten times. V is TRBV7-2 and J is TRBJ1-6; D not certain. Germline CDR1 is SGHTA and CDR2 is FQGNSA. The CDR3 spans 13 residues. V was pared by 0 bases and J by 8 bases, with 5 bases between. DNA for the CDR3: TGTGCCAGCAGCTTAGCGTTGGATTCACCCCTCCACTTT. As protein: CASSLALDSPLHF.

The chain is built from TRBV7-9 and TRBJ2-1; D perhaps matches TRBD1 (8 bases). This CDR3 region has 17 residues. Per germline, CDR1 SEHNR and CDR2 FQNEAQ (reference sequence). The V end was cut by 5 bases, the J end by 3 bases, with 20 bases between. CDR3 amino acids: CASSPAQGGLFYNEQFF. Here the CDR3 DNA reads TGTGCCAGCAGCCCCGCACAGGGGGGACTATTCTACAATGAGCAGTTCTTC.

This clonotype has just a few counts. This chain uses TRBV7-2 with TRBJ1-5; D gene ambiguous. Germline-derived CDR1 and CDR2 are SGHTA and FQGNSA. V dropped 1 base and J dropped 2 bases, with 9 bases sitting between them. The CDR3 sequence is 15 residues long. CDR3 DNA sequence: TGTGCCAGCAGCTTAGTGCATGGCGGCAATCAGCCCCAGCATTTT. This translates into CASSLVHGGNQPQHF.

In this sample, this clonotype turned up a few times. The chain uses TRBV12-3 or TRBV12-4 and TRBJ1-5; D not certain. Trimming cost V 5 bases and J 0 bases, with 5 bases left between them. CDR3 length: 13 residues. CDR3 residues: CASSANSNQPQHF. CDR3 bases: TGTGCCAGCAGTGCAAATAGCAATCAGCCCCAGCATTTT.

This clonotype was counted between two and nine times. This chain connects TRBV7-6 to TRBJ1-6; D not certain. The CDR3 totals 15 residues. Trimming took 2 bases from V and 7 from J, leaving 12 bases between them. The germline V gene encodes CDR1 SGHVS and CDR2 FNYEAQ. CDR3 sequence: CASSLLRAENSPLHF. The CDR3 DNA reads as TGTGCCAGCAGCTTACTAAGGGCGGAAAATTCACCCCTCCACTTT.

The CDR3 spells CASKDPGTLQETQYF. The CDR3 coding sequence is TGTGCCAGCAAGGATCCCGGGACTTTGCAAGAGACCCAGTACTTC. The genes are TRBV6-6 and TRBJ2-5; perhaps TRBD2 as D (6 bases). V lost 7 bases to trimming and J lost 2 bases, with 17 bases between them. Germline loops: CDR1 MNHNY, CDR2 SVGAGI (reference sequence). The CDR3 is made up of 15 amino acids.

This clonotype was counted between two and nine times. This rearrangement joins TRBV19 to TRBJ1-5, with D perhaps matching TRBD1 (5 bases). Germline values: CDR1 LNHDA, CDR2 SQIVND (reference sequence). The V and J ends lost 3 bases and 5 bases respectively, with 14 bases between them. There are 15 residues in the CDR3. CDR3 sequence: CASSIEGEGYQPQHF. CDR3 in DNA: TGTGCCAGTAGTATCGAAGGGGAGGGGTATCAGCCCCAGCATTTT.

This clonotype has just a few counts. In nucleotides, the CDR3 is TGTGCCAGCAGCTTAGGGAGCTACATGGAGACCCAGTACTTC. Its protein product is CASSLGSYMETQYF. The V call is TRBV7-3, the J call TRBJ2-5; weak D call: TRBD2 (5 bases). Trimming removed 2 bases at V and 5 bases at J, with 12 bases between. The CDR3 runs to 14 residues. CDR1 is SGHTA and CDR2 is FQGTGA in the germline V gene.

This clonotype showed up many times. The chain recombines TRBV10-3 with TRBJ2-5, with TRBD2 matching 9 bases. V trimming: 6 bases; J trimming: 2 bases; junction bases outside the gene matches: 4. From germline, CDR1 is ENHRY and CDR2 SYGVKD. The CDR3 has 14 amino acids. The CDR3 loop reads CAIRSSGGQETQYF. Here the CDR3 DNA reads TGTGCCATCAGAAGTAGCGGGGGTCAAGAGACCCAGTACTTC.

This clonotype was observed a few times. CDR3 DNA: TGTGCCACCAGCAGGGCCCCCCCGGGACGAGGGACCGGGGAGCTGTTTTTT. It codes for CATSRAPPGRGTGELFF. This chain uses TRBV15 with TRBJ2-2; the D call may be TRBD1 or TRBD2 (5 bases each). Germline loops: CDR1 LNHNV, CDR2 YYDKDF (reference sequence). The ends were cut back, 3 bases at V and 5 bases at J, with 19 bases in the middle. The CDR3 contains 17 residues.

This clonotype has at least ten counts. The J gene is TRBJ2-7, the V gene TRBV5-4; D is undetermined. The ends were cut back, 7 bases at V and 0 bases at J, with 14 bases in the middle. CDR1 SGHNT and CDR2 YYREEE come from the germline V gene (reference sequence). This CDR3 comprises 14 residues. CDR3 protein: CASSTAPYSYEQYV. CDR3 coding DNA: TGTGCCAGCTCTACGGCGCCGTACTCCTACGAGCAGTACGTC.

V and J are TRBV5-1 and TRBJ2-7; D is ambiguous. V was pared by 1 base and J by 2 bases, with 10 bases between. CDR3 length equals 14 residues. The germline gives CDR1 SGHRS, CDR2 YFSETQ. The CDR3 DNA reads TGCGCCAGCAGCTTGACTTTTGCGACCTACGAGCAGTACTTC. Amino acids: CASSLTFATYEQYF.

This clonotype was observed at least ten times. The J gene is TRBJ2-7, the V gene TRBV7-6, with TRBD2 matching over 8 bases. With 4 bases clipped from V and 6 bases from J, the junction kept 11 bases outside the gene matches. The V gene's germline CDR1 is SGHVS and CDR2 FNYEAQ. This CDR3 spans 15 amino acids. The CDR3 spells CASSSGGRARGEQYF. In nucleotides, the CDR3 is TGTGCCAGCAGCTCGGGGGGGCGAGCTCGGGGCGAGCAGTACTTC.

This clonotype was recorded a few times. The chain employs TRBV5-6 and TRBJ2-7, with TRBD1 matching over 9 bases. The CDR3 has 15 residues. Trimming took 2 bases from V and 5 from J; bases not matched to a gene: 8. CDR1 is SGHDT and CDR2 is YYEEEE in the germline V gene. CDR3 sequence: CASSFRDREIHEQYF. The CDR3 bases are TGTGCCAGCAGCTTCCGGGACAGGGAAATTCACGAGCAGTACTTC.

This clonotype has more than one count but fewer than ten. The V gene is TRBV18, the J gene TRBJ1-5; possible D gene TRBD1, 5 bases. V was cut by 2 bases and J by 9 bases, with 14 bases left in between. In germline, CDR1 is KGHSH, CDR2 LQKENI. The CDR3 is 14 amino acids. The DNA for the CDR3 is TGTGCCAGCTCACCAGAAACGGCTGGGGGGCCCCAGCATTTT. It codes for CASSPETAGGPQHF.

This clonotype was detected a few times. V gene TRBV9 combines with J gene TRBJ2-3, with D possibly being TRBD2 (7 bases). V was clipped by 3 bases and J by 4 bases, with 18 bases between them. Germline lookup yields CDR1 SGDLS and CDR2 YYNGEE. The CDR3 has 16 residues. Here the CDR3 DNA reads TGTGCCAGCAGCGCCTCTGGGGGGGGGCCCGCAGATACGCAGTATTTT. This gives the protein CASSASGGGPADTQYF.

This clonotype was observed many times. The rearrangement uses TRBV6-6 and TRBJ2-5; TRBD1 might be the D (6 bases). The V and J ends lost 10 bases and 0 bases respectively, with 15 bases between them. The CDR3 loop spans 14 amino acids. Per germline, CDR1 MNHNY and CDR2 SVGAGI (reference sequence). In DNA form, the CDR3 reads TGTGCCACCCAGTCCGGGACATACCAAGAGACCCAGTACTTC. Translated, it gives CATQSGTYQETQYF.

This chain connects TRBV20-1 to TRBJ1-4; D possibly corresponds to TRBD1 (5 bases). The CDR3 totals 16 residues. With 0 bases removed from V and 5 bases from J, the gap between germline ends came to 16 bases. CDR1 and CDR2 (germline): DFQATT, SNEGSKA (reference sequence). The CDR3: CSARDLTGHWNEKLFF. CDR3 bases: TGCAGTGCTAGAGATCTCACGGGGCATTGGAATGAAAAACTGTTTTTT.

In its sample, this clonotype was seen a few times. This chain connects TRBV5-1 to TRBJ2-2; 9 bases match TRBD1. The CDR3 spans 16 residues. Germline trimming cut 1 base from V and 7 bases from J; bases unmatched to any gene: 8. Per the germline V gene, CDR1 is SGHRS and CDR2 is YFSETQ. Here the CDR3 DNA reads TGCGCCAGCAGCTTGTCCACCACAGGGGGCAGCGGGGAGCTGTTTTTT. Translation: CASSLSTTGGSGELFF. Together with reference TRBV5-1 and TRBJ2-2, the CDR3 gives the full variable domain: KAGVTQTPRYLIKTRGQQVTLSCSPISGHRSVSWYQQTPGQGLQFLFEYFSETQRNKGNFPGRFSGRQFSNSRSEMNVSTLELGDSALYLCASSLSTTGGSGELFFGEGSRLTVL.

This clonotype was recorded a few times. This sequence joins TRBV6-2 or TRBV6-3 and TRBJ2-1; 9 bases are shared with TRBD2. V was pared by 0 bases and J by 9 bases, with 9 bases of the junction left unmatched. This CDR3 region has 16 residues. Per germline, CDR1 MNHEY and CDR2 SVGEGT. CDR3 residues: CASSYSWRGGQGEQFF. The CDR3 DNA reads TGTGCCAGCAGTTACTCCTGGCGGGGGGGCCAGGGTGAGCAGTTCTTC.

The gene calls are TRBV5-5 and TRBJ2-1; a weak D match, TRBD2 (6 bases). The CDR3 covers 15 residues. The V gene's germline CDR1 is SGHKS and CDR2 YYEKEE (reference sequence). V lost 4 bases and J lost 9, with 20 bases in between. The CDR3 nucleotides read TGTGCCAGCAGCCCGCTGGGGGGTCTCGTGAGTGAGCAGTTCTTC. This translates into CASSPLGGLVSEQFF.

This clonotype was seen only a few times. The chain joins TRBV20-1 to TRBJ2-1, with TRBD2 matching over 10 bases. The J segment lost 7 bases and the V segment lost 5 bases, leaving 8 bases of the junction unmatched. The germline CDR1 and CDR2 sequences are DFQATT and SNEGSKA (reference sequence). This CDR3 contains 14 residues. CDR3: CSAFSGGRTNEQFF. Here the CDR3 DNA reads TGCAGTGCTTTTAGCGGGGGGCGGACGAATGAGCAGTTCTTC.

At least ten counts were recorded for this clonotype. V is TRBV12-3 or TRBV12-4 and J is TRBJ2-6; D not certain. Trimming took 3 bases from V and 0 from J, leaving 18 bases between them. CDR3 length equals 19 residues. The CDR3 sequence: CASSFRSLMLSSGANVLTF. CDR3 sequence (DNA): TGTGCCAGCAGTTTTCGGTCGTTGATGTTAAGCTCTGGGGCCAACGTCCTGACTTTC.

The genes are TRBV7-9 and TRBJ1-6; the D is unclear. This CDR3 is built from 16 residues. CDR1 is SEHNR, CDR2 FQNEAQ, per germline (reference sequence). With 1 base removed from V and 1 base from J, the gap between germline ends came to 8 bases. CDR3 sequence: CASSLVEGSYNSPLHF. In DNA form, the CDR3 reads TGTGCCAGCAGCTTAGTTGAAGGGTCCTATAATTCACCCCTCCACTTT.

This chain links TRBV6-5 with TRBJ2-3; 7 positions agree with TRBD2. Trimming cost V 7 bases and J 1 base; bases outside gene matches: 5. This CDR3 has 14 amino acids. Germline assignment: CDR1 MNHEY and CDR2 SVGAGI. DNA for the CDR3: TGTGCCAGCACCTATCGGGGGGGCACAGATACGCAGTATTTT. Translating gives CASTYRGGTDTQYF.

This clonotype occurred once. The chain combines TRBV27 with TRBJ1-1; D unclear. V lost 2 bases, J lost 1 base, and 5 bases lay in between. CDR3 size: 13 residues. Germline values: CDR1 MNHEY, CDR2 SMNVEV (reference sequence). The CDR3, as DNA: TGTGCCAGCAGTTTAATGGCGAACACTGAAGCTTTCTTT. Its translation: CASSLMANTEAFF.